The present T cell receptor beta chain was sequenced within a study of shared clonotypes between healthy human individuals. Across the whole study: Used for every donor were three CD4 naive, three CD4 memory, two CD8 naive and one CD8 memory plate.

Overall study results and limits: As a rule, naive subsets had a larger estimated richness than memory subsets.

A word on this clone: Its antigen is as yet unknown.

This CDR3 has 12 residues. Germline V gives CDR1 MGHRA, CDR2 YSYEKL. V lost 3 bases and J 7 bases, leaving 7 bases between the germline ends. CD45RO-negative cells were positively selected for CCR7, leaving out terminally differentiated effector memory CD45RA+ cells. HIV-negative, healthy adults without recent acute infections or vaccinations were the donors. Profiled with immunoSEQ multiplex PCR; TCRdb holds only in-frame clones, not every one. The repertoire holds around 2,000,000 clones, with 90% to 95% as singletons. This receptor was obtained from a man aged 18 to 29 in good health. Some clones in this sample may be carry-over from other donors' samples. V usage is TRBV4-1 and J usage is TRBJ2-4; D is undetermined. What was sequenced was naive CD8+ T cells from PBMCs. Here the CDR3 DNA reads TGCGCCAGCAGCCAGGCCTGGAACATTCAGTACTTC. Protein sequence: CASSQAWNIQYF.